These 12 T cell receptor beta chains were all obtained from the same sample, sequenced in a study of T cell changes during pregnancy in multiple sclerosis. TCRdb's table, derived via immunoSEQ multiplex PCR, lists solely in-frame clones and lacks some. The data contain 42,000 or so clones, roughly 93% of them seen just once; the ten biggest clones take up 6.5% to 9.5%. The sequences come from CD8+ T cells from peripheral blood mononuclear cells, collected in the third trimester of pregnancy. Receptors originate from a female donor with multiple sclerosis, enrolled in a pregnancy study.

This clone was observed a few times. The chain is built from TRBV7-9 and TRBJ1-1, with a tentative D call TRBD1 (5 bases). CDR1 and CDR2 from the germline V gene are SEHNR and FQNEAQ (reference sequence). V lost 0 bases and J 1 base, leaving 6 bases between the germline ends. The CDR3 is 14 amino acids. CDR3 nucleotide sequence: TGTGCCAGCAGCTTAGCTCAGGGGAACACTGAAGCTTTCTTT. Translating it yields CASSLAQGNTEAFF.

The chain uses TRBV2 and TRBJ2-6; D not certain. V was clipped by 5 bases and J by 1 base, with 9 bases between them. Looked up from germline, CDR1 is SNHLY and CDR2 is FYNNEI. The CDR3 length is 15 residues. The CDR3 DNA is TGTGCCAGCAGTACGGGTTTGTCTGGGGCCAACGTCCTGACTTTC. It is translated as CASSTGLSGANVLTF.

The V call is TRBV27, the J call TRBJ2-1; 14 nucleotides match TRBD2. The CDR3 runs 18 residues. With V trimmed by 4 bases and J by 6 bases, 11 bases remained unmatched. CDR1 and CDR2 from the germline V gene are MNHEY and SMNVEV (reference sequence). CDR3 sequence: CASSSATSGRARGNEQFF. The CDR3 DNA sequence: TGTGCCAGCAGTTCCGCGACTAGCGGGAGGGCCCGGGGCAATGAGCAGTTCTTC.

This rearrangement joins TRBV19 to TRBJ2-1; 9 bases agree with TRBD2. CDR1 and CDR2 from the germline V gene are LNHDA and SQIVND (reference sequence). Trimming cost V 2 bases and J 7 bases; bases outside gene matches: 0. The CDR3 runs to 13 residues. As DNA, the CDR3 is TGTGCCAGTAGTATACTAGCGGGGAATGAGCAGTTCTTC. This encodes CASSILAGNEQFF.

This chain links TRBV9 with TRBJ2-3, with 8 nucleotides matching TRBD2. Germline CDR1 SGDLS, CDR2 YYNGEE. This CDR3 comprises 17 residues. J was trimmed by 1 base and V by 0 bases; bases with no gene match: 7. CDR3 nucleotide sequence: TGTGCCAGCAGCGTAGCGGGAGGGCCGACGGGCACAGATACGCAGTATTTT. Residues: CASSVAGGPTGTDTQYF. Variable domain in full (rest from reference TRBV9 and TRBJ2-3): DSGVTQTPKHLITATGQRVTLRCSPRSGDLSVYWYQQSLDQGLQFLIQYYNGEERAKGNILERFSAQQFPDLHSELNLSSLELGDSALYFCASSVAGGPTGTDTQYFGPGTRLTVL.

The chain couples TRBV28 to TRBJ1-1; 7 bases align to TRBD1. CDR3 length: 14 amino acids. The trim removed 6 bases at V and 4 bases at J, leaving 8 bases unmatched. The germline V gene has CDR1 MDHEN and CDR2 SYDVKM. CDR3 amino acids: CASRDQGDGTEAFF. The CDR3 coding sequence is TGTGCCAGCAGGGATCAGGGGGATGGCACTGAAGCTTTCTTT.

This chain connects TRBV6-5 to TRBJ2-7; the match to TRBD2 covers 8 bases. V was pared by 9 bases and J by 3 bases, with 13 bases of the junction left unmatched. The CDR3 is 15 amino acids. Germline CDR1 MNHEY, CDR2 SVGAGI. CDR3 in amino acids: CASYRIGTRDYEQYF. The DNA for the CDR3 is TGTGCCAGTTACAGAATCGGGACTAGAGACTACGAGCAGTACTTC.

V and J are TRBV19 and TRBJ2-7, with TRBD2 identical over 7 bases. The ends lost 3 bases at V and 1 base at J; junction bases unmatched: 9. The CDR3 consists of 16 residues. Germline lookup yields CDR1 LNHDA and CDR2 SQIVND (reference sequence). In DNA, the CDR3 is TGTGCCAGTAGTATCCCCGGACTAGGTCGGTCCTACGAGCAGTACTTC. As protein: CASSIPGLGRSYEQYF. The entire variable domain, with the rest obtained from reference TRBV19 and TRBJ2-7, is as follows: DGGITQSPKYLFRKEGQNVTLSCEQNLNHDAMYWYRQDPGQGLRLIYYSQIVNDFQKGDIAEGYSVSREKKESFPLTVTSAQKNPTAFYLCASSIPGLGRSYEQYFGPGTRLTVT.

The V gene is TRBV10-3, the J gene TRBJ2-2, with 10 bases aligning to TRBD2. There are 13 residues in the CDR3. Germline-derived CDR1 and CDR2 are ENHRY and SYGVKD. With V trimmed by 9 bases and J by 3 bases, 1 base remained unmatched. The CDR3 protein is CAMLAGDTGELFF. In DNA form, the CDR3 reads TGTGCCATGCTAGCGGGAGACACCGGGGAGCTGTTTTTT.

The chain has TRBV5-5 and TRBJ2-1; D is undetermined. This CDR3 comprises 11 residues. CDR1 is SGHKS and CDR2 is YYEKEE in the germline V gene (reference sequence). With 6 bases removed from V and 8 bases from J, the gap between germline ends came to 9 bases. CDR3 in amino acids: CASTQRYEQFF. The CDR3 coding sequence is TGTGCCAGCACCCAACGGTATGAGCAGTTCTTC. Supplemented by reference TRBV5-5 and TRBJ2-1, the full variable domain reads DAGVTQSPTHLIKTRGQQVTLRCSPISGHKSVSWYQQVLGQGPQFIFQYYEKEERGRGNFPDRFSARQFPNYSSELNVNALLLGDSALYLCASTQRYEQFFGPGTRLTVL.

The rearrangement joins TRBV7-2 to TRBJ2-1; no clear D. The CDR3 is made up of 16 amino acids. Between the trimmed V and J ends, which lost 1 base and 5 bases, there was a span of 15 bases. The V gene's germline CDR1 is SGHTA and CDR2 FQGNSA. CDR3 sequence reads: CASSLGSAVPHNEQFF. The CDR3 nucleotides read TGTGCCAGCAGCTTAGGGTCGGCGGTGCCCCACAATGAGCAGTTCTTC.

This rearrangement joins TRBV6-5 to TRBJ2-3; perhaps TRBD2 as D (6 bases). The germline V gene encodes CDR1 MNHEY and CDR2 SVGAGI. The CDR3 totals 12 residues. V was pared by 6 bases and J by 6 bases, with 10 bases between. The CDR3 region is CASSPGGDTQYF. The CDR3, as DNA: TGTGCCAGCAGCCCTGGGGGGGATACGCAGTATTTT.